This T cell receptor (beta chain) was found in a study of T-cell reconstitution after alpha-beta-depleted transplantation in children. This clonotype showed up many times. Trimming removed 0 bases from V and 1 base from J, with 7 bases in between. CDR1 and CDR2 from the germline V gene are SGHRS and YFSETQ. This CDR3 spans 14 amino acids. Unique molecular identifiers were incorporated during preparation of the TCRbeta library. TCRdb passed the PCR reads through MiXCR, listing each CDR3 protein once. The top ten clones hold around 4.8% of a sample with approximately 230,000 distinct CDR3 sequences, 24% of them seen once.

This chain connects TRBV5-1 to TRBJ1-1; the D is unclear. The material was PBMCs, mostly from graft donor cells, obtained 360 days after TCRalphabeta/CD19-depleted stem cell transplant. The receptor was isolated from a female patient aged 2-15 years who had a stem cell transplant for congenital amegakaryocytic thrombocytopenia, so the T cells may come from the graft donor. CDR3 sequence reads: CASSLVGGNTEAFF. Here the CDR3 DNA reads TGCGCCAGCAGCTTGGTAGGTGGGAACACTGAAGCTTTCTTT.